Described below is a single TCR beta chain sequence and its context. Antigen specificity is unknown. MiXCR, applied by TCRdb to the reads, yields one record per CDR3 protein. The sample lists roughly 67,000 distinct CDR3 sequences; around 60% were seen once. These data come from a study of type 1 regulatory T cells. This TCR derives from a human donor in good health. The sample was cultured T cells, either the whole culture or a sorted T cell fraction (not recorded which). Specified subset: Tr1-enriched cell product generated in vitro against host alloantigens.

In DNA, the CDR3 is TGTGCCAGCAGTGAGAACCCGAATACGCAGTATTTT. Its translation: CASSENPNTQYF. The chain recombines TRBV6-6 with TRBJ2-3; D call uncertain. Trimming took 5 bases from V and 7 from J, leaving 10 bases between them. CDR1 MNHNY and CDR2 SVGAGI come from the germline V gene (reference sequence). The CDR3 runs 12 residues.